Presented here are 8 T cell receptor beta chains from one specimen sequenced in a study of glioma-infiltrating T cells after dendritic cell vaccination. Profiling relied on immunoSEQ multiplex PCR, and the TCRdb table lists in-frame clones only, not all of them. The sample comprises 50,000 to 80,000 clones, around four fifths of which are singletons, and 9.2% rests with the top ten. The sample consisted of blood, taken before dendritic cell vaccination. The receptor set was obtained from a human donor with glioblastoma.

The chain has TRBV4-1 and TRBJ2-7; D is perhaps TRBD2 (6 bases). V was cut by 4 bases and J by 1 base, with 11 bases left in between. This CDR3 is 14 amino acids long. Germline V CDR1 and CDR2: MGHRA, YSYEKL. CDR3 in DNA: TGCGCCAGCAGCCCCTGGGGGACTTCCTACGAGCAGTACTTC. Translating gives CASSPWGTSYEQYF.

The genes are TRBV27 and TRBJ2-5; D unresolved. CDR3 length: 14 residues. Trimming took 3 bases from V and 3 from J, leaving 11 bases between them. The germline V gene has CDR1 MNHEY and CDR2 SMNVEV (reference sequence). CDR3 residues: CASSFSFSKETQYF. The CDR3 region has the DNA TGTGCCAGCAGTTTCTCTTTTAGTAAAGAGACCCAGTACTTC.

The rearrangement joins TRBV2 to TRBJ2-3; 9 bases agree with TRBD2. V gave up 4 bases and J gave up 5 bases; unmatched junction bases: 7. This CDR3 spans 15 amino acids. Germline lookup yields CDR1 SNHLY and CDR2 FYNNEI. The CDR3 coding sequence is TGTGCCAGCAGTGCATTGCGGGGGGGCGAAGATACGCAGTATTTT. This translates into CASSALRGGEDTQYF.

The chain recombines TRBV2 with TRBJ2-7, with TRBD2 matching 10 bases. The CDR3 length is 14 residues. V lost 6 bases, J lost 5 bases, and 7 bases stayed unmatched. Germline V gene lookup returns CDR1 SNHLY and CDR2 FYNNEI. The CDR3 spells CASSTGLAHHEQYF. The DNA of the CDR3 is TGTGCCAGCAGCACGGGACTAGCGCACCACGAGCAGTACTTC.

This chain connects TRBV6-1 to TRBJ2-3, with D possibly being TRBD2 (6 bases). The CDR3 covers 14 residues. The germline V and J ends were trimmed by 7 bases and 0 bases, with 11 bases remaining between them. CDR1 MNHNS and CDR2 SASEGT come from the germline V gene. As DNA, the CDR3 is TGTGCCAGCACGGGGGAGCCAAGCACAGATACGCAGTATTTT. Protein sequence: CASTGEPSTDTQYF.

This chain uses TRBV11-2 with TRBJ2-7; D is undetermined. Germline V gene lookup returns CDR1 SGHAT and CDR2 FQNNGV. V was trimmed by 4 bases and J by 2 bases, leaving 9 bases between them. The CDR3 has 13 residues. The CDR3 sequence is CASSWSAAYEQYF. CDR3 in DNA: TGTGCCAGCAGCTGGAGCGCGGCCTACGAGCAGTACTTC.

The chain couples TRBV7-9 to TRBJ1-2; weak D call: TRBD1 (5 bases). The CDR3 is 13 residues long. The V and J ends lost 5 bases and 8 bases respectively, with 15 bases between them. Germline CDR1 is SEHNR and CDR2 is FQNEAQ (reference sequence). The chain's CDR3 is CASSPSDSRGYTF. CDR3 nucleotides: TGTGCCAGCAGCCCTTCTGACAGTAGAGGCTACACCTTC.

V usage is TRBV2 and J usage is TRBJ2-1, with 8 bases aligning to TRBD2. V shed 3 bases and J 9 bases; nucleotides not matched to a gene: 10. The CDR3 loop spans 15 amino acids. Germline V gene lookup returns CDR1 SNHLY and CDR2 FYNNEI. CDR3 coding DNA: TGTGCCAGCAGTGAGGTACGGGGGGGCCATGGTGAGCAGTTCTTC. It specifies CASSEVRGGHGEQFF.